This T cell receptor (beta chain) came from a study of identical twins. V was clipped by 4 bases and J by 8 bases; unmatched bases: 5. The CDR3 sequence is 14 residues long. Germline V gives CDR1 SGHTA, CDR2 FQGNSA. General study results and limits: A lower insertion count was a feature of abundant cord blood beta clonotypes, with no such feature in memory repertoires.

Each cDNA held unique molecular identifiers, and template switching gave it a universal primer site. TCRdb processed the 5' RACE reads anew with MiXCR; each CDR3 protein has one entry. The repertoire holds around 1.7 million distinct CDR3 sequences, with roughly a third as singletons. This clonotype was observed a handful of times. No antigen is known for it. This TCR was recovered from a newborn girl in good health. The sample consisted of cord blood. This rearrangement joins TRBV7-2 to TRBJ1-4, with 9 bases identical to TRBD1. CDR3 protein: CASSSDRGKEKLFF. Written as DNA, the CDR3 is TGTGCCAGCAGCTCGGACAGGGGAAAAGAAAAACTGTTTTTT.